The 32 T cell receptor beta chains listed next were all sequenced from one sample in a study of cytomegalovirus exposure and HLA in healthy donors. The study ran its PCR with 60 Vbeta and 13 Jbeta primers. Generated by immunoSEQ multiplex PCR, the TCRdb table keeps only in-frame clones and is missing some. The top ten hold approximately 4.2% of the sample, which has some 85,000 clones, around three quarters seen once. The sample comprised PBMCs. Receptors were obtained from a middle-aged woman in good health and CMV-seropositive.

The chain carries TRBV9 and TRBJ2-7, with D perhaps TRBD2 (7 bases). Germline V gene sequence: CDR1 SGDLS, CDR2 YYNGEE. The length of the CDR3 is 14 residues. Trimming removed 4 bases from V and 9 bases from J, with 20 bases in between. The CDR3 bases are TGTGCCAGCAGCCCCGAGGGGGGGCCCGGGGGGCAGTACTTC. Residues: CASSPEGGPGGQYF.

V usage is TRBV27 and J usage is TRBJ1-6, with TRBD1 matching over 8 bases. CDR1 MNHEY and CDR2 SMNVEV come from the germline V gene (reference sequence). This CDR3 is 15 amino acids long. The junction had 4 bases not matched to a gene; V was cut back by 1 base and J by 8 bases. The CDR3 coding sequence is TGTGCCAGCAGTTTATGGACAGGGTTAGATTCACCCCTCCACTTT. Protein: CASSLWTGLDSPLHF.

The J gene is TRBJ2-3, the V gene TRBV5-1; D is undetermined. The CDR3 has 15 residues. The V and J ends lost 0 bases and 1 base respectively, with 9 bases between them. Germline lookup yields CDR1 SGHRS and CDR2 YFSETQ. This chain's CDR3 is CASSLDSPGTDTQYF. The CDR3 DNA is TGCGCCAGCAGCTTGGACTCGCCCGGCACAGATACGCAGTATTTT.

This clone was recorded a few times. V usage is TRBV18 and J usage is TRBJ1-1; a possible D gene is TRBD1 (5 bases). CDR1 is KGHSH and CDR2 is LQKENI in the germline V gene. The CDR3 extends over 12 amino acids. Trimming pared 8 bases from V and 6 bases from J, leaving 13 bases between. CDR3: CASTRGLAEAFF. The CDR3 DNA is TGTGCCAGCACCCGGGGGTTGGCTGAAGCTTTCTTT. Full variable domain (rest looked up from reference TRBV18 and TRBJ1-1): NAGVMQNPRHLVRRRGQEARLRCSPMKGHSHVYWYRQLPEEGLKFMVYLQKENIIDESGMPKERFSAEFPKEGPSILRIQQVVRGDSAAYFCASTRGLAEAFFGQGTRLTVV.

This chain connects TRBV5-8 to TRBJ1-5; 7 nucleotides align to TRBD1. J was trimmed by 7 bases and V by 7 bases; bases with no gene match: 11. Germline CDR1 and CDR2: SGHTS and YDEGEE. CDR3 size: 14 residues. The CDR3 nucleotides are TGTGCCAGCGTCGCGGGAGGGGGCTGGCAGCCCCAGCATTTT. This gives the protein CASVAGGGWQPQHF.

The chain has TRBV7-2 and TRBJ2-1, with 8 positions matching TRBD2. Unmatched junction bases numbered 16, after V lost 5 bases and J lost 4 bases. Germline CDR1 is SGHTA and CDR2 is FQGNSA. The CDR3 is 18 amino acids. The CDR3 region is CASSPQLADPGPYNEQFF. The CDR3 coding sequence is TGTGCCAGCAGCCCCCAACTAGCGGACCCTGGGCCGTACAATGAGCAGTTCTTC.

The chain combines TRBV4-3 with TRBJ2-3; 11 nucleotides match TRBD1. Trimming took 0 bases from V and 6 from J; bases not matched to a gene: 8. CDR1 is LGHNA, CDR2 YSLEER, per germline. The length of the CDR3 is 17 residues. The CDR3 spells CASSQDLKDRGRDTQYF. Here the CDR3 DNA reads TGCGCCAGCAGCCAAGATCTAAAGGACAGGGGGCGGGATACGCAGTATTTT.

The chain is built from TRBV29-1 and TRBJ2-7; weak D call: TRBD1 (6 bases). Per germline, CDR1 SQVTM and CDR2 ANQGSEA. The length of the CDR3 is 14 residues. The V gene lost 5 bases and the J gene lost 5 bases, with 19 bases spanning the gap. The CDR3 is CSVSEGGLRDEQYF. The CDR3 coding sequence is TGCAGCGTTTCGGAAGGGGGATTAAGGGACGAGCAGTACTTC.

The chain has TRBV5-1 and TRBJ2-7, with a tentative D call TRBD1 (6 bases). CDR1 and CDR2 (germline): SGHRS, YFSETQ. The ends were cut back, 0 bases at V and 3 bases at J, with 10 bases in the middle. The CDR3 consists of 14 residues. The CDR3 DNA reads TGCGCCAGCAGCTTGGCTGGACAGAACTACGAGCAGTACTTC. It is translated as CASSLAGQNYEQYF.

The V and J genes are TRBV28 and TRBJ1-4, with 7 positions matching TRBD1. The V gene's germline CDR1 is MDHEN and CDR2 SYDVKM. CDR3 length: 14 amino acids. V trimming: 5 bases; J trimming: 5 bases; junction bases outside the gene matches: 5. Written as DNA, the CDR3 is TGTGCCAGCAGTGCACAGGGGCTAAATGAAAAACTGTTTTTT. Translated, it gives CASSAQGLNEKLFF.

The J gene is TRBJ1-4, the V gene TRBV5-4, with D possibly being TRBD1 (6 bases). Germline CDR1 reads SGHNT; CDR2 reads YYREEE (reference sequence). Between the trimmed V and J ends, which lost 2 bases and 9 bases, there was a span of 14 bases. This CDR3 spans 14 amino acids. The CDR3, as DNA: TGTGCCAGCAGCTTTGGAACAGGGAGTCAAAAACTGTTTTTT. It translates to CASSFGTGSQKLFF.

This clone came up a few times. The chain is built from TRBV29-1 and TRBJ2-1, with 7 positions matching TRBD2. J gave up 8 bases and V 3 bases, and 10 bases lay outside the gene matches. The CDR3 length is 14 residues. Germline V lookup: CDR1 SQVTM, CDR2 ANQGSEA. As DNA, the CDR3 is TGCAGCGTTGAGGAAGGCGGGGGTTGGGATGAGCAGTTCTTC. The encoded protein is CSVEEGGGWDEQFF.

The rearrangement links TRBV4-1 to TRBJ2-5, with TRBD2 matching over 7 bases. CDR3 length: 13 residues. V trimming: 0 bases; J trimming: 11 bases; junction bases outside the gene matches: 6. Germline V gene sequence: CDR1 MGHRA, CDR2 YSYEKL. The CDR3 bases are TGCGCCAGCAGCCAAGAGGGGGGGAAGGGGCAGTACTTC. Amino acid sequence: CASSQEGGKGQYF.

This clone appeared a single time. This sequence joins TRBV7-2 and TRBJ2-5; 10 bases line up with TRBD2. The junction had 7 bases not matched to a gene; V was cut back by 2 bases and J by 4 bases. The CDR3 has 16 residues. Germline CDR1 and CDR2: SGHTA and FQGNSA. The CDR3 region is CASSLRLAGTGETQYF. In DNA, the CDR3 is TGTGCCAGCAGCTTAAGACTAGCGGGCACGGGAGAGACCCAGTACTTC.

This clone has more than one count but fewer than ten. The CDR3 coding sequence is TGTGCCAGCAGCTTAGGGACTAGCCCAGATACGCAGTATTTT. It is translated as CASSLGTSPDTQYF. The gene calls are TRBV7-6 and TRBJ2-3, with 8 bases aligning to TRBD2. This CDR3 has 14 amino acids. J gave up 4 bases and V 1 base, and 1 base lay outside the gene matches. Germline CDR1 and CDR2: SGHVS and FNYEAQ.

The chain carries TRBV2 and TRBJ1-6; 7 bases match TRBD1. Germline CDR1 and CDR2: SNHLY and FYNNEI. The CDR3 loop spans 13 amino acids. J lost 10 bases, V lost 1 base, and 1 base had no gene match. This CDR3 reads CASSEEGGSPLHF. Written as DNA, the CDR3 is TGTGCCAGCAGTGAAGAAGGGGGCTCACCCCTCCACTTT.

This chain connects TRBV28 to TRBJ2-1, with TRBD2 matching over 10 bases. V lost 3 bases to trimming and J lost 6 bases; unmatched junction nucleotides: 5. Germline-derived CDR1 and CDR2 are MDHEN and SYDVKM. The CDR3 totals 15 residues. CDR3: CASSLGSSGSNEQFF. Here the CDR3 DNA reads TGTGCCAGCAGTTTGGGTTCTAGCGGGAGCAATGAGCAGTTCTTC.

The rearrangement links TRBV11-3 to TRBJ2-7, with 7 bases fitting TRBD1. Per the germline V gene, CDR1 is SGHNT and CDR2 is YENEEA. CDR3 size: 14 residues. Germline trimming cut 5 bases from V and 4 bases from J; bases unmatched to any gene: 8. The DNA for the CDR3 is TGTGCCAGCAGCGCTAACCGGGACAGTTACGAGCAGTACTTC. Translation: CASSANRDSYEQYF.

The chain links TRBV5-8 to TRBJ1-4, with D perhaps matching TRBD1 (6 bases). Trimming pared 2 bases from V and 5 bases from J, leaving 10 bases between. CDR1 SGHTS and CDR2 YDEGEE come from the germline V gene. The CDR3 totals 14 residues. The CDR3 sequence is CASSFGQQNEKLFF. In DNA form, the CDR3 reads TGTGCCAGCAGCTTCGGACAGCAGAATGAAAAACTGTTTTTT.

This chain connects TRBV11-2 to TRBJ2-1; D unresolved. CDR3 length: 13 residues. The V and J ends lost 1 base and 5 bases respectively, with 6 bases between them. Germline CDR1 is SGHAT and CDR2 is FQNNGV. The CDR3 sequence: CASSLGQNNEQFF. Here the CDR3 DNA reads TGTGCCAGCAGCTTAGGGCAGAACAATGAGCAGTTCTTC.

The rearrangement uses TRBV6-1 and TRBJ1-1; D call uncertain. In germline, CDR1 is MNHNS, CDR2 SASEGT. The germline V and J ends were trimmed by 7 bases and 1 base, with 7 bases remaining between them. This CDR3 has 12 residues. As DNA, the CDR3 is TGTGCCAGCATACGGGGGAACACTGAAGCTTTCTTT. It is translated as CASIRGNTEAFF.

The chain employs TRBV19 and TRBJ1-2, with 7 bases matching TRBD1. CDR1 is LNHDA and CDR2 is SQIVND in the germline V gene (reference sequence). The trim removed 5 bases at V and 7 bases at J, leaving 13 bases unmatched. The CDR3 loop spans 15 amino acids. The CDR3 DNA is TGTGCCAGTAGTTCAACCAGGGGGTCTCGTAGTGGCTACACCTTC. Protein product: CASSSTRGSRSGYTF.

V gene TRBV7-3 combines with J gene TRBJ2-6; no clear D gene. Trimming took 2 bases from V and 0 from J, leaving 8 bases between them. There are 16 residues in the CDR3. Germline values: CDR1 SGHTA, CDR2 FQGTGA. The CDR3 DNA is TGTGCCAGCAGCTTAGGCAGTCTCTCTGGGGCCAACGTCCTGACTTTC. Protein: CASSLGSLSGANVLTF.

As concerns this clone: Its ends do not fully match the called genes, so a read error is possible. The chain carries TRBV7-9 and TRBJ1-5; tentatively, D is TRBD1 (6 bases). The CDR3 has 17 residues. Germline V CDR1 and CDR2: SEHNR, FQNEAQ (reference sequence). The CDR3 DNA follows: TGTTCCAGCAGCTTAGGACAGATGGAGACTGGCAATCAGCCCCAGCATTTT. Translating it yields CSSSLGQMETGNQPQHF.

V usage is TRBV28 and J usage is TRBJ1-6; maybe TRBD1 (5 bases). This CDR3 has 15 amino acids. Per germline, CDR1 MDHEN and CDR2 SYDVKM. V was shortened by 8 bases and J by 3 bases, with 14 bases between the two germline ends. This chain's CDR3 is CASRVGAGYNSPLHF. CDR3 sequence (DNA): TGTGCCAGCCGAGTAGGGGCAGGCTATAATTCACCCCTCCACTTT.

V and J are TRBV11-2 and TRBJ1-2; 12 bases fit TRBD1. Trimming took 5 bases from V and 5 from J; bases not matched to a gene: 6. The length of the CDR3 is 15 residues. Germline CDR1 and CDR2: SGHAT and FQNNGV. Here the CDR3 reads CASSPGTGGKYGYTF. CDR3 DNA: TGTGCCAGCAGCCCGGGGACAGGGGGCAAGTATGGCTACACCTTC.

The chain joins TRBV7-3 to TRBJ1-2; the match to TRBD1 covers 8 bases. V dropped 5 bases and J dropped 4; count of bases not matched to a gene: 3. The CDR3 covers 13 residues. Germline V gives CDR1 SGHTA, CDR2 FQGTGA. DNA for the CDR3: TGTGCCAGCAGCGCAGGGGGCGGCTATGGCTACACCTTC. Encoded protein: CASSAGGGYGYTF.

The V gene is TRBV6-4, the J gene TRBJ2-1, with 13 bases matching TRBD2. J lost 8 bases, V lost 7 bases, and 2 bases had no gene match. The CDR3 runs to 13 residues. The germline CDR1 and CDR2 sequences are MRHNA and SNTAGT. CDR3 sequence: CASILAGGDEQFF. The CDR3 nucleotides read TGTGCCAGCATACTAGCGGGAGGGGATGAGCAGTTCTTC.

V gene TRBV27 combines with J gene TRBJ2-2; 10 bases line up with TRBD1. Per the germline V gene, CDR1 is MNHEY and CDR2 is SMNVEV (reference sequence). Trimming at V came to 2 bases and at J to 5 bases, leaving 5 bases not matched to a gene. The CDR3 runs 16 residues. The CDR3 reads CASSLRTGGRTGELFF. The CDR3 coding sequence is TGTGCCAGCAGTTTACGGACAGGGGGTCGGACCGGGGAGCTGTTTTTT.

DNA of the CDR3: TGTGCCAGCAGCCTTGACAGGGGTTTGGGGGAGCAGTACTTC. Its protein product is CASSLDRGLGEQYF. This chain links TRBV11-2 with TRBJ2-7; 8 bases match TRBD1. The CDR3 runs 14 residues. V was clipped by 5 bases and J by 7 bases; unmatched bases: 10. CDR1 is SGHAT and CDR2 is FQNNGV in the germline V gene.

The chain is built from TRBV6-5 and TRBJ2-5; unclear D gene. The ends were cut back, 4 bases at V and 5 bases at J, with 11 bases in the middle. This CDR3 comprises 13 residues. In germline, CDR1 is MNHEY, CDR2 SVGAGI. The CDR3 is CASSFSVGETQYF. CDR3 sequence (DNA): TGTGCCAGCAGTTTCAGCGTTGGGGAGACCCAGTACTTC.

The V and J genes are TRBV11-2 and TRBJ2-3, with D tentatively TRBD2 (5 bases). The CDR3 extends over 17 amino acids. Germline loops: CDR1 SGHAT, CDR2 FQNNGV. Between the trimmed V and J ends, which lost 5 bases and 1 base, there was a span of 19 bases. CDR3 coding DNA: TGTGCCAGCAGCAGTCAGCGGACCCGAGACGGCACAGATACGCAGTATTTT. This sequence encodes CASSSQRTRDGTDTQYF.